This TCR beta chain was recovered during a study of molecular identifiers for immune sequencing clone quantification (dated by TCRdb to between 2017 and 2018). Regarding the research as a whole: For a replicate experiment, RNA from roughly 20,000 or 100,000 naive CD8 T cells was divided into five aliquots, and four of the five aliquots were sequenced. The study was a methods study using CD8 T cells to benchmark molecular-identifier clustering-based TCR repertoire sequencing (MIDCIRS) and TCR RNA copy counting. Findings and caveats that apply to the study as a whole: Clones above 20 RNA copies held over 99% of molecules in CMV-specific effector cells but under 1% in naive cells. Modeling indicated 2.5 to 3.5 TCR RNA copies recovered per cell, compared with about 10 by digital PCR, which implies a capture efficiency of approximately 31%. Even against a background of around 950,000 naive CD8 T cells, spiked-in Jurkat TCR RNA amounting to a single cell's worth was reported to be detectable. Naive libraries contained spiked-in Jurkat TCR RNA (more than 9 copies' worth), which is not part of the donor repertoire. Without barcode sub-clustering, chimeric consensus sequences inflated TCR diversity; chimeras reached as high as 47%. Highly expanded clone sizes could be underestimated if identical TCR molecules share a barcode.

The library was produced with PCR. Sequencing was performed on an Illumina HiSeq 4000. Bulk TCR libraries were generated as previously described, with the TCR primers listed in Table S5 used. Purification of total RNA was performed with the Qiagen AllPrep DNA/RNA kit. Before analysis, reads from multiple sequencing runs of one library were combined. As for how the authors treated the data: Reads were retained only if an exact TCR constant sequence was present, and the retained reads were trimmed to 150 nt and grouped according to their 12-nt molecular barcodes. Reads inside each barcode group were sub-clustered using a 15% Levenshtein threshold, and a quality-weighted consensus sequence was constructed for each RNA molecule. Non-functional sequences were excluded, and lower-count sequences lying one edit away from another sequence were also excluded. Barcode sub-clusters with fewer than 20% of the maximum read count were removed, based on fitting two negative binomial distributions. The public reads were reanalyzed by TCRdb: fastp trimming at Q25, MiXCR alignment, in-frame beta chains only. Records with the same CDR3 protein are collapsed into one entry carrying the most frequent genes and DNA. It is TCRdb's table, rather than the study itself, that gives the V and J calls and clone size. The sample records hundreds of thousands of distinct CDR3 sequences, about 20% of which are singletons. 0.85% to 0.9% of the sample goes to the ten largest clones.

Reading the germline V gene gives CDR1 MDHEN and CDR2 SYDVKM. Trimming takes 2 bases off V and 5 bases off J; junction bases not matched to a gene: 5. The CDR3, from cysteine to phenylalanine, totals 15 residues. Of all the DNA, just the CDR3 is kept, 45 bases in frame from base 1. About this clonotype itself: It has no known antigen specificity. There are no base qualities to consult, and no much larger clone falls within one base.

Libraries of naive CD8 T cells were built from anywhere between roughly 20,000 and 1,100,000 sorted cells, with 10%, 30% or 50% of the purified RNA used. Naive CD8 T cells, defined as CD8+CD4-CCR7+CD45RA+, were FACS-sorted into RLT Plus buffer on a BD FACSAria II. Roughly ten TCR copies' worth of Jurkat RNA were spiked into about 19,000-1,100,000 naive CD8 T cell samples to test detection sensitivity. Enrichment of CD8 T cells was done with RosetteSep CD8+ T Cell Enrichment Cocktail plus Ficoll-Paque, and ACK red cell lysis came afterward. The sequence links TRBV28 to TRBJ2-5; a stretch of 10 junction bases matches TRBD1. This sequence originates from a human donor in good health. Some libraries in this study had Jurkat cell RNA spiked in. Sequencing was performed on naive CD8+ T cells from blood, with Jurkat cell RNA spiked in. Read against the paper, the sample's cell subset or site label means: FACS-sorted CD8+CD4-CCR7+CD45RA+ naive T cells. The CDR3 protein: CASSLRDRGMETQYF. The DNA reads TGTGCCAGCAGTTTAAGGGACAGGGGAATGGAGACCCAGTACTTC.